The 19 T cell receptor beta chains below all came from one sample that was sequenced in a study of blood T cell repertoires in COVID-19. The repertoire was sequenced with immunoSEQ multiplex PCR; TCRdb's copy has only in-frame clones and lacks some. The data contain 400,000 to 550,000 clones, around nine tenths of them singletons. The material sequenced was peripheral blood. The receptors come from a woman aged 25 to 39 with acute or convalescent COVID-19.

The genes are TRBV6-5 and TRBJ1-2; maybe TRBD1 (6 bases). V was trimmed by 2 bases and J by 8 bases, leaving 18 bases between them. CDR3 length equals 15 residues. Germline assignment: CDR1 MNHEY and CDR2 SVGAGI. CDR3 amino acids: CASSYSRDTPSGYTF. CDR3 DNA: TGTGCCAGCAGTTACAGTAGGGACACCCCTAGCGGCTACACCTTC.

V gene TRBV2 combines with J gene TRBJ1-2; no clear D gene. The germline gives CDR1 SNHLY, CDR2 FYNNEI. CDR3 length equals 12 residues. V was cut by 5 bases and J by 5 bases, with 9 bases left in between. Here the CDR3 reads CASSRVSYGYTF. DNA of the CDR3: TGTGCCAGCAGTCGGGTGTCTTATGGCTACACCTTC.

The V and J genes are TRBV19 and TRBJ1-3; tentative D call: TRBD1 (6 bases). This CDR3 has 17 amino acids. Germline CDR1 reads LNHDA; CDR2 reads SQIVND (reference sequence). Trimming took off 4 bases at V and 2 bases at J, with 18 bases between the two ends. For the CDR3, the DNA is TGTGCCAGTAGTACCAGCCTACCCACAGGGCCTGGAAACACCATATATTTT. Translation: CASSTSLPTGPGNTIYF.

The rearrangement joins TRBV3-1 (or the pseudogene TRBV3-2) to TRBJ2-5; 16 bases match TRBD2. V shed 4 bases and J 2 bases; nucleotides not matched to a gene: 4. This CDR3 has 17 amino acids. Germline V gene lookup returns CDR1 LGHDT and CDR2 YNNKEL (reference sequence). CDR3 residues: CASSLLGLAGGQETQYF. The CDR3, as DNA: TGTGCCAGCAGCCTCTTGGGACTAGCGGGGGGGCAAGAGACCCAGTACTTC.

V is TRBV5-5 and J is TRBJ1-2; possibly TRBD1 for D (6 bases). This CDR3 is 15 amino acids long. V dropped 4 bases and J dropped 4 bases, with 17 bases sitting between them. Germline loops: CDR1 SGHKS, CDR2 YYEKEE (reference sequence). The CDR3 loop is CASSPIDRSLYGYTF. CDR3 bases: TGTGCCAGCAGCCCGATCGACAGGAGTCTCTATGGCTACACCTTC. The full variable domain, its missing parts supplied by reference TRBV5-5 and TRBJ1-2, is DAGVTQSPTHLIKTRGQQVTLRCSPISGHKSVSWYQQVLGQGPQFIFQYYEKEERGRGNFPDRFSARQFPNYSSELNVNALLLGDSALYLCASSPIDRSLYGYTFGSGTRLTVV.

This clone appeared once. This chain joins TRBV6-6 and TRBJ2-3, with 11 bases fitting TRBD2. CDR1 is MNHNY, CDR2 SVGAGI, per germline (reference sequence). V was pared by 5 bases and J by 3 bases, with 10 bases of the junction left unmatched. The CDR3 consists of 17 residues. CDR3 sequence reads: CASSHLNSGGATDTQYF. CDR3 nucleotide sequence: TGTGCCAGCAGTCACCTAAATAGCGGGGGGGCGACAGATACGCAGTATTTT.

DNA for the CDR3: TGTGCCAGCAGTGAACGGGCAGGGGGCCGGCAGCCCCAGCATTTT. Translation gives CASSERAGGRQPQHF. This chain connects TRBV2 to TRBJ1-5; TRBD1 agrees at 8 bases. The V gene's germline CDR1 is SNHLY and CDR2 FYNNEI. V lost 2 bases and J lost 7; bases outside the gene matches: 7. The CDR3 runs 15 residues.

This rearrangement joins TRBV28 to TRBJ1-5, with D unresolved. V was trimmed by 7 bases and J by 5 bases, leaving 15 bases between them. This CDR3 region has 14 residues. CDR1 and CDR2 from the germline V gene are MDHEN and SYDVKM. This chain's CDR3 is CASTQSGGYQPQHF. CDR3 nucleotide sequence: TGTGCCAGCACCCAATCAGGAGGTTATCAGCCCCAGCATTTT.

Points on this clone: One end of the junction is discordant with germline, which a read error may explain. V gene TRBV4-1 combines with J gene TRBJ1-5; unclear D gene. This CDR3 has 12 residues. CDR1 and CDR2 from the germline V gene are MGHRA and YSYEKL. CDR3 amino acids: CASSQINQSQHF. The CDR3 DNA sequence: TGCGCCAGCAGCCAAATAAATCAGTCCCAGCATTTT.

CDR3 nucleotide sequence: TGTGCCAGCAGCCCAGCTCGAGAGACCCAGTACTTC. Its translation is CASSPARETQYF. This chain connects TRBV7-8 to TRBJ2-5; D is undetermined. Per the germline V gene, CDR1 is SGHVS and CDR2 is FQNEAQ. The length of the CDR3 is 12 residues. The V end was cut by 5 bases, the J end by 4 bases, with 8 bases between.

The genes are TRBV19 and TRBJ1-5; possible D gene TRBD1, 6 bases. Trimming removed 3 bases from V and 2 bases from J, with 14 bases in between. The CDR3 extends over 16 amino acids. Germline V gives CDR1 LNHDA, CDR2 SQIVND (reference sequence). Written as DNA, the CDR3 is TGTGCCAGTAGTATCGGGGTCGGACAGCGCAATCAGCCCCAGCATTTT. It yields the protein CASSIGVGQRNQPQHF.

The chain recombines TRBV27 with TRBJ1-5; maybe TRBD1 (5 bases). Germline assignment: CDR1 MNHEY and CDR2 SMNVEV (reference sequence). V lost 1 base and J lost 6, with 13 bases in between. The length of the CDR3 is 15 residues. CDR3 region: CASSLFQGGGQPQHF. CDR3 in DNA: TGTGCCAGCAGTTTATTTCAGGGAGGCGGTCAGCCCCAGCATTTT.

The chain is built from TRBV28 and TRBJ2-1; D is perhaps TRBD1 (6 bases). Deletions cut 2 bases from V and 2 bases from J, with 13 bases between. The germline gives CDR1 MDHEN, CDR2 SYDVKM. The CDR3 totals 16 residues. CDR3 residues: CASSLTLQGTYNEQFF. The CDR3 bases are TGTGCCAGCAGTTTAACGTTACAGGGCACCTACAATGAGCAGTTCTTC.

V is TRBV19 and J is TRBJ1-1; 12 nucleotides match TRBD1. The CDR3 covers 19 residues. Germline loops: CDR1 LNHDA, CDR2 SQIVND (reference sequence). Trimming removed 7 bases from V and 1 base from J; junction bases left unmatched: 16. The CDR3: CASTPGQGARLRGNTEAFF. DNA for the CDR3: TGTGCCAGTACCCCGGGACAGGGGGCGAGGCTTAGGGGGAACACTGAAGCTTTCTTT.

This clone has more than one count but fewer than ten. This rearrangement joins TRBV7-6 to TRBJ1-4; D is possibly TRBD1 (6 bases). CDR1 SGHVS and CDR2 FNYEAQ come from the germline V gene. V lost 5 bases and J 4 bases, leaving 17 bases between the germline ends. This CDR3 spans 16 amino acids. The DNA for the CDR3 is TGTGCCAGCAGCCTCCAAGGAGGACAGCGTAATGAAAAACTGTTTTTT. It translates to CASSLQGGQRNEKLFF.

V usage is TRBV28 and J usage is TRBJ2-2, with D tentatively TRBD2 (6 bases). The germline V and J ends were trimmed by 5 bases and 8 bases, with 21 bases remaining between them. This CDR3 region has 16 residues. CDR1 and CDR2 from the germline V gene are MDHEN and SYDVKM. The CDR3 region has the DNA TGTGCCAGCAGTGGAGGCGGGGTCGGTCAATATGGGGAGCTGTTTTTT. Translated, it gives CASSGGGVGQYGELFF.

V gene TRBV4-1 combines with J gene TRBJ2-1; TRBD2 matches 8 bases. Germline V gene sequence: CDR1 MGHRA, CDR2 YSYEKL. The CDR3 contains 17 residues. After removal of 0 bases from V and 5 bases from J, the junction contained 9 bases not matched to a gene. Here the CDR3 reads CASSQDHAGGYDNEQFF. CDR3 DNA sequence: TGCGCCAGCAGCCAAGATCACGCGGGGGGATACGACAATGAGCAGTTCTTC.

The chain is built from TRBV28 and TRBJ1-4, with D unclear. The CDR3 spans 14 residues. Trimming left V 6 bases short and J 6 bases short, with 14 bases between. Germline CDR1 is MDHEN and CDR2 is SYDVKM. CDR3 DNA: TGTGCCAGCAGCCCTCCGATGAGGTATGAAAAACTGTTTTTT. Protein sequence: CASSPPMRYEKLFF.

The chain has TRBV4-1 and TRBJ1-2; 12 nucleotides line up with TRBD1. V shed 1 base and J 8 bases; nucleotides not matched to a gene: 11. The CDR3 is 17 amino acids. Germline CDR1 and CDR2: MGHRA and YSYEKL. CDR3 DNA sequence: TGCGCCAGCAGCCAAGGACCGGGACAGGGGGCTTTTCAAGGCTACACCTTC. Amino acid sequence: CASSQGPGQGAFQGYTF.